Listed below are T cell receptor beta chains from one sample, sequenced in a study of blood T cell repertoires in COVID-19. The assay was immunoSEQ multiplex PCR, and TCRdb's table has in-frame clones only and misses some. Found here are under 250,000 clones, about four fifths of them singletons; the top ten hold roughly 2.8%. The sample consisted of peripheral blood. The receptor set was obtained from a man aged 45-65 years with active or convalescent COVID-19. The CDR3 runs from the conserved cysteine through the conserved F or W. A D gene is named only where the DNA matches it firmly. Part of the rows lack a size; the others show once, few, many or a class for expanded clones.

D,J,V,size,CDR3,DNA
TRBD1,TRBJ1-1,TRBV3-1/TRBV3-2,.,CASSQYNRDSFEAFF,TGTGCCAGCAGCCAATATAACCGGGACAGCTTTGAAGCTTTCTTT
TRBD2,TRBJ2-1,TRBV4-1,.,CASSPSGAGGLYNEQFF,TGCGCCAGCAGCCCGAGTGGAGCGGGAGGCTTGTACAATGAGCAGTTCTTC
TRBD1,TRBJ2-7,TRBV11-1,.,CASSLGAGGRNEQYF,TGTGCCAGCAGCTTAGGTGCAGGGGGCAGAAACGAGCAGTACTTC
.,TRBJ1-1,TRBV9,few,CASSVQGGTEAFF,TGTGCCAGCAGCGTCCAGGGAGGCACTGAAGCTTTCTTT
.,TRBJ1-4,TRBV12-5,.,CASGSRVEKLFF,TGTGCTAGTGGTTCCAGGGTTGAAAAACTGTTTTTT
.,TRBJ2-5,TRBV9,.,CASSVDGYRETQYF,TGTGCCAGCAGCGTAGATGGTTACAGAGAGACCCAGTACTTC
.,TRBJ2-2,TRBV21-1,.,CASTGTSGVGNTGELFF,TGTGCCAGCACCGGGACTAGCGGGGTCGGGAACACCGGGGAGCTGTTTTTT
TRBD2,TRBJ2-7,TRBV30,few,CAWTRGRAYEQYF,TGTGCCTGGACGCGCGGGAGGGCCTACGAGCAGTACTTC
.,TRBJ1-2,TRBV6-5,few,CASSLQQTNYGYTF,TGTGCCAGCAGCCTCCAACAGACAAACTATGGCTACACCTTC
TRBD1,TRBJ2-1,TRBV11-2,.,CASSLDHWGTGGMNEQFF,TGTGCCAGCAGCTTAGACCATTGGGGGACAGGGGGCATGAATGAGCAGTTCTTC
.,TRBJ1-1,TRBV19,.,CASSIPEGGYTEAFF,TGTGCCAGTAGTATCCCGGAGGGAGGGTACACTGAAGCTTTCTTT
.,TRBJ2-7,TRBV6-2/TRBV6-3,.,CASSFSDIPYEQYF,TGTGCCAGCAGTTTCTCCGACATCCCCTACGAGCAGTACTTC
TRBD1,TRBJ1-2,TRBV5-1,.,CASSFSGTGGDGYTF,TGCGCCAGCAGCTTTTCCGGGACAGGGGGCGATGGCTACACCTTC
TRBD1,TRBJ1-2,TRBV3-1/TRBV3-2,.,CASSVGQGERDYTF,TGTGCCAGCAGCGTCGGACAGGGCGAGCGGGACTACACCTTC
TRBD1,TRBJ1-5,TRBV28,.,CASVTGNGKQPQHF,TGTGCCAGCGTGACAGGGAATGGAAAGCAGCCCCAGCATTTT
.,TRBJ2-3,TRBV29-1,.,CSVKQGTDTQYF,TGCAGCGTTAAACAGGGCACAGATACGCAGTATTTT
TRBD2,TRBJ2-4,TRBV30,.,CACDLSGTSGGNIQYF,TGTGCCTGTGACCTATCCGGGACTAGCGGGGGGAACATTCAGTACTTC
TRBD1,TRBJ1-4,TRBV5-1,.,CASSYTGQGAGEKLFF,TGCGCCAGCAGCTATACCGGACAGGGGGCAGGTGAAAAACTGTTTTTT
.,TRBJ2-3,TRBV7-2,.,CASSEGVLSTDTQYF,TGTGCCAGCAGCGAGGGGGTTCTTAGCACAGATACGCAGTATTTT
.,TRBJ1-5,TRBV19,few,CASTLVGSNQPQHF,TGTGCCAGTACCCTAGTTGGTAGCAATCAGCCCCAGCATTTT
TRBD2,TRBJ2-7,TRBV28,.,CASSTPPGLGIREQYF,TGTGCCAGCAGCACCCCTCCGGGACTAGGAATAAGAGAGCAGTACTTC
.,TRBJ1-3,TRBV30,.,CAWMQANSGNTIYF,TGTGCCTGGATGCAGGCAAACTCTGGAAACACCATATATTTT
.,TRBJ2-7,TRBV5-4,few,CASSLVGQLAYEQYF,TGTGCCAGCAGCTTGGTAGGACAGTTGGCCTACGAGCAGTACTTC
TRBD1,TRBJ2-2,TRBV5-1,.,CASSLERTGAGELFF,TGCGCCAGCAGCTTGGAAAGAACAGGGGCCGGGGAGCTGTTTTTT
.,TRBJ1-5,TRBV28,.,CATDTIPNQPQHF,TGTGCCACCGACACCATTCCCAATCAGCCCCAGCATTTT
TRBD1,TRBJ1-3,TRBV25-1,.,CASTTGTEAISGNTIYF,TGTGCCAGCACGACCGGGACAGAAGCGATCTCTGGAAACACCATATATTTT
TRBD2,TRBJ2-7,TRBV11-1,.,CASSLFQGGPGYEQYF,TGTGCCAGCAGCTTATTCCAGGGAGGGCCAGGCTACGAGCAGTACTTC
TRBD1,TRBJ1-1,TRBV2,.,CAGKDRRNTEAFF,TGTGCCGGCAAGGACAGGAGGAACACTGAAGCTTTCTTT
.,TRBJ2-5,TRBV9,.,CASSAQQGEGETQYF,TGTGCCAGCAGCGCCCAACAGGGAGAAGGAGAGACCCAGTACTTC
.,TRBJ1-2,TRBV5-1,few,CASSLGGGSLEGYTF,TGCGCCAGCAGCTTGGGCGGGGGTTCATTGGAAGGCTACACCTTC
TRBD1,TRBJ1-1,TRBV27,.,CASRQGRMNTEAFF,TGTGCCAGCCGACAGGGGAGGATGAACACTGAAGCTTTCTTT
TRBD1,TRBJ2-7,TRBV5-1,.,CASSLAGTDFEQYF,TGCGCCAGCAGCTTGGCCGGGACAGACTTCGAGCAGTACTTC
.,TRBJ1-6,TRBV5-6,.,CASSLDFSYNSPLHF,TGTGCCAGCAGCTTGGACTTCTCCTATAATTCACCCCTCCACTTT
.,TRBJ1-1,TRBV10-3,.,CAISERSNTEAFF,TGTGCCATCAGTGAACGGAGCAACACTGAAGCTTTCTTT
.,TRBJ2-7,TRBV19,once,CASSIGRGRDEQYF,TGTGCCAGTAGTATCGGACGGGGGAGAGACGAGCAGTACTTC
.,TRBJ2-1,TRBV9,.,CASSVSGGQGNEQFF,TGTGCCAGCAGCGTTTCCGGGGGGCAGGGGAATGAGCAGTTCTTC
TRBD1,TRBJ1-3,TRBV27,.,CASSRGASSGNTIYF,TGTGCCAGCAGCAGGGGGGCAAGCTCTGGAAACACCATATATTTT
TRBD1,TRBJ1-2,TRBV12-3/TRBV12-4,.,CASSRTGGNGYTF,TGTGCCAGCAGCAGGACAGGGGGCAATGGCTACACCTTC
.,TRBJ2-4,TRBV11-2,.,CASSFGGSLAKNIQYF,TGTGCCAGCAGCTTTGGCGGTTCTCTAGCCAAAAACATTCAGTACTTC
.,TRBJ1-4,TRBV28,.,CASSLYRQGEKLFF,TGTGCCAGCAGTTTATATAGGCAGGGAGAAAAACTGTTTTTT
.,TRBJ1-1,TRBV7-9,.,CASSLGGVNTEAFF,TGTGCCAGCAGCTTAGGGGGGGTAAACACTGAAGCTTTCTTT
.,TRBJ1-2,TRBV9,.,CASSVDTAAYGYTF,TGTGCCAGCAGCGTAGATACAGCTGCCTATGGCTACACCTTC
TRBD2,TRBJ2-7,TRBV6-2/TRBV6-3,few,CASSYSLAGGHEQYF,TGTGCCAGCAGTTACTCGTTAGCGGGGGGCCACGAGCAGTACTTC
.,TRBJ2-2,TRBV5-1,.,CASSRSNGELFF,TGCGCCAGCAGCCGAAGCAACGGGGAGCTGTTTTTT
TRBD2,TRBJ2-7,TRBV28,few,CASSSPAAGETYEQYF,TGTGCCAGCAGTTCTCCCGCGGCGGGGGAGACCTACGAGCAGTACTTC
.,TRBJ1-4,TRBV6-5,once,CASSYSRTATNEKLFF,TGTGCCAGCAGTTACTCGAGGACAGCGACTAATGAAAAACTGTTTTTT